Shown below are 21 T cell receptor beta chains from a single sample sequenced in a study of blood T cells in healthy people across ages. A second roughly 6 to 11 cycle PCR used barcoded and J-beta primers. TCRdb re-called the 5' RACE reads through MiXCR, storing one row per CDR3 protein. The table has about 1.7 million distinct CDR3 sequences, roughly 30% seen once. Sequencing input: blood. Receptors were obtained from a woman aged 25 to 45 in good health.

This clonotype has at least ten counts. The chain uses TRBV12-3 or TRBV12-4 and TRBJ2-5; a weak D match, TRBD2 (6 bases). V lost 5 bases, J lost 2 bases, and 12 bases lay in between. This CDR3 has 14 amino acids. The CDR3 is CASSNRDLQETQYF. CDR3 sequence (DNA): TGTGCCAGCAGTAACCGGGACTTACAAGAGACCCAGTACTTC.

The chain carries TRBV5-1 and TRBJ2-1, with a weak D call TRBD2 (6 bases). V lost 0 bases, J lost 4 bases, and 11 bases lay in between. There are 15 residues in the CDR3. Germline-derived CDR1 and CDR2 are SGHRS and YFSETQ. The CDR3, as DNA: TGCGCCAGCAGCTTGGAACGGGGGTTTTACAATGAGCAGTTCTTC. Translated, it gives CASSLERGFYNEQFF.

The gene calls are TRBV18 and TRBJ2-3; tentative D call: TRBD2 (5 bases). This CDR3 has 15 residues. Germline V gives CDR1 KGHSH, CDR2 LQKENI. The V and J ends lost 3 bases and 2 bases respectively, with 12 bases between them. CDR3 bases: TGTGCCAGCTCACCCCGGGGTTCCATCACAGATACGCAGTATTTT. Protein product: CASSPRGSITDTQYF.

This clonotype has ten or more counts. The junction and the germline gene differ at one end; a read error may be behind it. The genes are TRBV11-1 and TRBJ2-7; D ambiguous. The germline V gene has CDR1 SGHAT and CDR2 FQDESV (reference sequence). The CDR3 spans 14 residues. This chain's CDR3 is CASSLSRSSHEQYF. In DNA, the CDR3 is TGTGCCAGCAGCCTCAGCAGATCCTCCCACGAGCAGTACTTC.

The V gene is TRBV18, the J gene TRBJ1-2; D is possibly TRBD1 (5 bases). V lost 4 bases and J lost 4, with 19 bases in between. This CDR3 has 16 residues. CDR1 is KGHSH, CDR2 LQKENI, per germline. Here the CDR3 reads CASSRYLGQGGYGYTF. CDR3 bases: TGTGCCAGCTCACGCTACCTGGGGCAGGGAGGCTATGGCTACACCTTC.

The rearrangement uses TRBV5-6 and TRBJ1-2; D not certain. V lost 1 base and J 4 bases, leaving 11 bases between the germline ends. Germline assignment: CDR1 SGHDT and CDR2 YYEEEE. This CDR3 is built from 14 residues. CDR3 loop: CASSLRAGFYGYTF. DNA of the CDR3: TGTGCCAGCAGCTTGAGAGCCGGATTCTATGGCTACACCTTC.

This clonotype has a single count. The rearrangement links TRBV20-1 to TRBJ2-5; possibly TRBD2 for D (5 bases). The length of the CDR3 is 15 residues. The germline gives CDR1 DFQATT, CDR2 SNEGSKA (reference sequence). Trimming left V 0 bases short and J 11 bases short, with 22 bases between. The CDR3 here is CSARDPTRTVDEQYF. CDR3 nucleotide sequence: TGCAGTGCTAGAGATCCCACCCGGACTGTCGATGAGCAGTACTTC.

A note on this clonotype: A much larger clone lies one base from this, so it may be a read error. The chain is built from TRBV29-1 and TRBJ1-2, with a weak D call TRBD1 (5 bases). The germline V gene has CDR1 SQVTM and CDR2 ANQGSEA. The length of the CDR3 is 13 residues. V was shortened by 4 bases and J by 8 bases, with 17 bases between the two germline ends. CDR3 amino acids: CSVGGSGSDGYTF. In DNA, the CDR3 is TGCAGCGTTGGGGGTTCAGGGTCCGACGGCTACACCTTC.

The chain joins TRBV6-2 or TRBV6-3 to TRBJ2-1; 13 bases fit TRBD2. V dropped 6 bases and J dropped 5; count of bases not matched to a gene: 4. The germline V gene has CDR1 MNHEY and CDR2 SVGEGT. The CDR3 runs 15 residues. The CDR3 here is CASRAGLAGNNEQFF. The CDR3, as DNA: TGTGCCAGCAGGGCGGGACTAGCGGGGAACAATGAGCAGTTCTTC.

This clonotype was found a few times. The chain is built from TRBV27 and TRBJ2-1, with D perhaps matching TRBD1 or TRBD2 (5 bases each). V lost 7 bases and J lost 6, with 19 bases in between. This CDR3 region has 15 residues. The germline CDR1 and CDR2 sequences are MNHEY and SMNVEV (reference sequence). The CDR3 region is CASNSGTINSNEQFF. CDR3 DNA sequence: TGTGCCAGCAACTCCGGGACGATAAACAGCAATGAGCAGTTCTTC.

This chain links TRBV2 with TRBJ2-5; 8 bases align to TRBD1. The CDR3 is 14 residues long. Losses at the gene ends were 6 bases for V and 1 base for J; bases not matched to a gene: 4. Germline lookup yields CDR1 SNHLY and CDR2 FYNNEI. The CDR3 DNA follows: TGTGCCAGCAGGTCGGACAGGGCCCAAGAGACCCAGTACTTC. Its translation is CASRSDRAQETQYF.

The chain is built from TRBV10-1 and TRBJ2-1; 13 positions agree with TRBD2. The germline V gene has CDR1 WNHNN and CDR2 SYGVQD (reference sequence). J was trimmed by 9 bases and V by 3 bases; bases with no gene match: 11. The CDR3 is 17 residues long. The CDR3: CASSEQGLAGTGLEQFF. For the CDR3, the DNA is TGCGCCAGCAGTGAACAGGGACTAGCGGGAACGGGACTTGAGCAGTTCTTC.

This clonotype was found many times. The chain uses TRBV10-3 and TRBJ2-1; D uncertain. V dropped 0 bases and J dropped 0 bases, with 12 bases sitting between them. Germline V gives CDR1 ENHRY, CDR2 SYGVKD. CDR3 length: 17 amino acids. The CDR3: CAISESAPQSSYNEQFF. CDR3 DNA: TGTGCCATCAGTGAGTCTGCCCCTCAGAGCTCCTACAATGAGCAGTTCTTC.

The genes are TRBV14 and TRBJ2-7; the match to TRBD1 covers 9 bases. Germline values: CDR1 SGHDN, CDR2 FVKESK. The CDR3 covers 15 residues. V gave up 3 bases and J gave up 3 bases; unmatched junction bases: 6. CDR3 sequence reads: CASSHATGGLYEQYF. DNA for the CDR3: TGTGCCAGCAGCCACGCGACAGGGGGACTCTACGAGCAGTACTTC.

The chain employs TRBV20-1 and TRBJ2-7; TRBD2 aligns across 13 bases. The length of the CDR3 is 18 residues. Germline values: CDR1 DFQATT, CDR2 SNEGSKA (reference sequence). With 6 bases clipped from V and 0 bases from J, the junction kept 14 bases outside the gene matches. This chain's CDR3 is CSARGWTSGSPPSYEQYF. Here the CDR3 DNA reads TGCAGTGCGCGAGGCTGGACTAGCGGGAGCCCTCCCTCCTACGAGCAGTACTTC.

This clonotype was seen a handful of times. The chain carries TRBV12-5 and TRBJ2-3; 13 positions match TRBD2. V shed 6 bases, J shed 7 bases, and the junction held 7 bases outside the gene matches. CDR3 length: 15 residues. Germline CDR1 reads LGHNT; CDR2 reads FRNRAP. CDR3 nucleotide sequence: TGTGCTAGTGGCTCCGGACTAGCGGGAGTGTATACGCAGTATTTT. This gives the protein CASGSGLAGVYTQYF.

The sample holds a few counts of this clonotype. The V call is TRBV7-9, the J call TRBJ2-1; 7 positions match TRBD2. V was clipped by 5 bases and J by 4 bases; unmatched bases: 14. Germline CDR1 reads SEHNR; CDR2 reads FQNEAQ (reference sequence). This CDR3 spans 17 amino acids. The CDR3, as DNA: TGTGCCAGCAGCCCCCGGGTGGGCGGGGGACCTTACAATGAGCAGTTCTTC. It translates to CASSPRVGGGPYNEQFF.

V gene TRBV3-1 combines with J gene TRBJ2-7; 7 nucleotides agree with TRBD2. The trim removed 1 base at V and 0 bases at J, leaving 3 bases unmatched. Germline V gene sequence: CDR1 LGHDT, CDR2 YNNKEL (reference sequence). This CDR3 is built from 15 residues. The CDR3: CASSQGRTSSYEQYF. The CDR3 DNA is TGTGCCAGCAGCCAAGGTAGGACTAGCTCCTACGAGCAGTACTTC.

In its sample, this clonotype was seen many times. The rearrangement links TRBV29-1 to TRBJ1-2, with D possibly matching TRBD1 (5 bases). Trimming took off 6 bases at V and 0 bases at J, with 8 bases between the two ends. The CDR3 loop spans 12 amino acids. Per the germline V gene, CDR1 is SQVTM and CDR2 is ANQGSEA. CDR3 nucleotides: TGCAGCGTGGGACTAGCTAACTATGGCTACACCTTC. Translating gives CSVGLANYGYTF.

There are a few counts of this clonotype. The chain is built from TRBV5-6 and TRBJ2-1; D is unclear. Germline CDR1 and CDR2: SGHDT and YYEEEE. This CDR3 region has 12 residues. The ends were cut back, 3 bases at V and 15 bases at J, with 16 bases in the middle. Here the CDR3 DNA reads TGTGCCAGCAGCTACGACCCGCAACCCCCGTTCTTC. Its translation: CASSYDPQPPFF.

This clonotype came up many times. The rearrangement links TRBV15 to TRBJ2-4, with D possibly being TRBD2 (6 bases). The V gene lost 6 bases and the J gene lost 0 bases, with 15 bases spanning the gap. Germline assignment: CDR1 LNHNV and CDR2 YYDKDF (reference sequence). CDR3 length: 16 residues. CDR3 DNA sequence: TGTGCCACCAGTCCGGGGGACGCTCTAGCCAAAAACATTCAGTACTTC. This translates into CATSPGDALAKNIQYF.